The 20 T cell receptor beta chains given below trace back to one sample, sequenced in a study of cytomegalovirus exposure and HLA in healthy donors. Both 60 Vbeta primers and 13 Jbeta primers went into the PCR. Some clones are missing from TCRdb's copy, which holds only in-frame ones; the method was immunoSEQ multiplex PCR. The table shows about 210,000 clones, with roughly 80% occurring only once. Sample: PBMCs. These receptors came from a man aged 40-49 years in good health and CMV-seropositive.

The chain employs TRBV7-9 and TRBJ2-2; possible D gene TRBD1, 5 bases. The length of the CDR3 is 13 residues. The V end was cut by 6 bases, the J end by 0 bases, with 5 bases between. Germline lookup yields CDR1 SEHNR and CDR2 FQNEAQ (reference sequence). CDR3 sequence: CASRGANTGELFF. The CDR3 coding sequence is TGTGCCAGCAGAGGGGCGAACACCGGGGAGCTGTTTTTT. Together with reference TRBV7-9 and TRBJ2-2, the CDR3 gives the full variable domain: DTGVSQNPRHKITKRGQNVTFRCDPISEHNRLYWYRQTLGQGPEFLTYFQNEAQLEKSRLLSDRFSAERPKGSFSTLEIQRTEQGDSAMYLCASRGANTGELFFGEGSRLTVL.

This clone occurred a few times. The CDR3 protein is CASSGVSNQPQHF. DNA of the CDR3: TGTGCCAGCAGCGGGGTTAGCAATCAGCCCCAGCATTTT. The chain links TRBV6-4 to TRBJ1-5; D is undetermined. Germline V CDR1 and CDR2: MRHNA, SNTAGT. The CDR3 sequence is 13 residues long. V lost 6 bases, J lost 0 bases, and 6 bases lay in between.

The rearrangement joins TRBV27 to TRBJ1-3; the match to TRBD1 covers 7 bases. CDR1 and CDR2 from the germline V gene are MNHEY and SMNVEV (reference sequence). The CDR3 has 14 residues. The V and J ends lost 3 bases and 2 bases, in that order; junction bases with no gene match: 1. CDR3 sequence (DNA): TGTGCCAGCAGTTTCAGGGGGGCTGGAAACACCATATATTTT. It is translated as CASSFRGAGNTIYF.

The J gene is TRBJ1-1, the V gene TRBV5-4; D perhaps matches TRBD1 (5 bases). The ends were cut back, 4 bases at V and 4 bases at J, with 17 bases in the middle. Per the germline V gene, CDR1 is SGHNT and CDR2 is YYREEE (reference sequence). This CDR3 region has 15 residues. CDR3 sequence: CASSPREGLITEAFF. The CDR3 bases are TGTGCCAGCAGCCCAAGGGAGGGGCTAATCACTGAAGCTTTCTTT. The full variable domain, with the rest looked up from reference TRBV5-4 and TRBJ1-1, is ETGVTQSPTHLIKTRGQQVTLRCSSQSGHNTVSWYQQALGQGPQFIFQYYREEENGRGNFPPRFSGLQFPNYSSELNVNALELDDSALYLCASSPREGLITEAFFGQGTRLTVV.

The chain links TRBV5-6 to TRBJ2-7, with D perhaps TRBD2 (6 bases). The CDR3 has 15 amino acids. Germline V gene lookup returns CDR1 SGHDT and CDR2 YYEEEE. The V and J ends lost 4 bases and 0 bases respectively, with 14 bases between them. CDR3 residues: CASSRGGKSSYEQYF. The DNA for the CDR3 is TGTGCCAGCAGCAGAGGAGGGAAGAGCTCCTACGAGCAGTACTTC.

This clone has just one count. CDR3 in amino acids: CASRRDRGGELFF. CDR3 DNA: TGTGCCAGCAGACGTGATAGAGGCGGGGAGCTGTTTTTT. The chain has TRBV6-5 and TRBJ2-2; D not resolved. This CDR3 is 13 amino acids long. V lost 6 bases and J lost 7, with 12 bases in between. The germline V gene has CDR1 MNHEY and CDR2 SVGAGI.

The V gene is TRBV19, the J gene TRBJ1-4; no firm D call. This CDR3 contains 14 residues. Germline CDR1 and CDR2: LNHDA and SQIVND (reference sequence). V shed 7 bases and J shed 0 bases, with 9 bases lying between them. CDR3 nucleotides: TGTGCCAGTAAGCACACAGCAACTAATGAAAAACTGTTTTTT. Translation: CASKHTATNEKLFF.

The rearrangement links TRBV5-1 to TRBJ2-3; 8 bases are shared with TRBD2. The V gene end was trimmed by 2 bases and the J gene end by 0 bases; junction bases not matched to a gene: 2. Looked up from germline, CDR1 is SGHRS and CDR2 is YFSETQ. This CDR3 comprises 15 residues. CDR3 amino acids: CASSFSGVSTDTQYF. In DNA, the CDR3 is TGCGCCAGCAGCTTTAGCGGGGTTAGCACAGATACGCAGTATTTT.

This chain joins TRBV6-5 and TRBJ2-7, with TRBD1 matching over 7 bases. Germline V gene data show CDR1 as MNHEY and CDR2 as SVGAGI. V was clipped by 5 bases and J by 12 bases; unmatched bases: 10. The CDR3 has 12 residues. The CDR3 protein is CASSEGQALLYF. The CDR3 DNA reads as TGTGCCAGCAGTGAAGGACAGGCCCTTTTGTACTTC.

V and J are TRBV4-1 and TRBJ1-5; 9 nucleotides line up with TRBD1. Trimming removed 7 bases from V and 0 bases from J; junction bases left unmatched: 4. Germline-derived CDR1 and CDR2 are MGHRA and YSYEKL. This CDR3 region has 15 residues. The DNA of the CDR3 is TGCGCCAGCAAGGACAGGGGCAATAGCAATCAGCCCCAGCATTTT. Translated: CASKDRGNSNQPQHF.

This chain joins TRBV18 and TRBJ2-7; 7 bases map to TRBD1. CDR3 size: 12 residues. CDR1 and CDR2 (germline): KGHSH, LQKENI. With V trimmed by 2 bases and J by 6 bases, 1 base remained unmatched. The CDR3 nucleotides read TGTGCCAGCTCACCAGACAGGGCCGAGCAGTACGTC. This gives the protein CASSPDRAEQYV.

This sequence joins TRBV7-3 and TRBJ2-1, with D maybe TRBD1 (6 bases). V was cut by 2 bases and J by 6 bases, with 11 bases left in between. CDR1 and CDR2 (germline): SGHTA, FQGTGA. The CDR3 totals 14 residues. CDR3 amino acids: CASSLSSGVNEQFF. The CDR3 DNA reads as TGTGCCAGCAGCTTATCTTCAGGGGTCAATGAGCAGTTCTTC.

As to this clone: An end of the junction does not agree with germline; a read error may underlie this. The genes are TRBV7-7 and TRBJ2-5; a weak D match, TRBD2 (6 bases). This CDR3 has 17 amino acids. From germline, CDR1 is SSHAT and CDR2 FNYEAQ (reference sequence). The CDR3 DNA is TGTGCTAGCAGCCCGAGGGAGGCAGGGCCAATCGAAGAGACCCAGTACTTC. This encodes CASSPREAGPIEETQYF. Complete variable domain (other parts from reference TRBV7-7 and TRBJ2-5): GAGVSQSPRYKVTKRGQDVTLRCDPISSHATLYWYQQALGQGPEFLTYFNYEAQPDKSGLPSDRFSAERPEGSISTLTIQRTEQRDSAMYRCASSPREAGPIEETQYFGPGTRLLVL.

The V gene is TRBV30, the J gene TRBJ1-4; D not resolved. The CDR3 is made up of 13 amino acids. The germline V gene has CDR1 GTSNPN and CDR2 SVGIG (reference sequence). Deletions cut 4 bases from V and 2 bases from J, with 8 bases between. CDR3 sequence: CAWTGITNEKLFF. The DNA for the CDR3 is TGTGCCTGGACAGGCATCACTAATGAAAAACTGTTTTTT.

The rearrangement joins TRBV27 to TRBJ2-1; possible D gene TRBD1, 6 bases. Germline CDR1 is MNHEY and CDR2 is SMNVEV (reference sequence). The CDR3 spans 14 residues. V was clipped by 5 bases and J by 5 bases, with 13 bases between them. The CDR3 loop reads CASSPLGAHNEQFF. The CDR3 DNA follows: TGTGCCAGCAGTCCCCTGGGGGCCCACAATGAGCAGTTCTTC.

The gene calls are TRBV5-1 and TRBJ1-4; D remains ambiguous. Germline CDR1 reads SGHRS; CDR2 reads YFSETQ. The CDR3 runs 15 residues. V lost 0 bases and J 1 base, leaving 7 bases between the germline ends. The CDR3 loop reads CASSLGRLTNEKLFF. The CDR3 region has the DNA TGCGCCAGCAGCTTGGGTCGGTTAACTAATGAAAAACTGTTTTTT.

Here the CDR3 DNA reads TGTGCCAGCAGCATCGAAAACATTCAGTACTTC. This encodes CASSIENIQYF. This chain connects TRBV11-2 to TRBJ2-4, with D hard to call. The length of the CDR3 is 11 residues. Germline V gene lookup returns CDR1 SGHAT and CDR2 FQNNGV. V lost 5 bases and J lost 5, with 4 bases in between.

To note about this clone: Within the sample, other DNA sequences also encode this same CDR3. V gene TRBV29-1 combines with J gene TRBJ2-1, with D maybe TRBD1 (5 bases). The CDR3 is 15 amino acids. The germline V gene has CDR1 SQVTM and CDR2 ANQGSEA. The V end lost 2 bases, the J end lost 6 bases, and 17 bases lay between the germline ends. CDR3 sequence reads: CSVEYTSGLGNEQFF. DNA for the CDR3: TGCAGCGTTGAATATACCTCAGGGTTAGGCAATGAGCAGTTCTTC.

The CDR3 coding sequence is TGTGCCAGCAGCGACACCCCCGGGACAGGAGACTCTGGAAACACCATATATTTT. This gives the protein CASSDTPGTGDSGNTIYF. V gene TRBV9 combines with J gene TRBJ1-3, with 8 bases matching TRBD1. Germline V gene data show CDR1 as SGDLS and CDR2 as YYNGEE. This CDR3 comprises 18 residues. V trimming: 3 bases; J trimming: 0 bases; junction bases outside the gene matches: 11.

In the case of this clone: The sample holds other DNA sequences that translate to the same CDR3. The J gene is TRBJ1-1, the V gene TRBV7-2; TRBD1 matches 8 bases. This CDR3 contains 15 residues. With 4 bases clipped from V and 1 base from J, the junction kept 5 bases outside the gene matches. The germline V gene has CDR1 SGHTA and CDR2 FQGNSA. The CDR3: CASSSRQGKNTEAFF. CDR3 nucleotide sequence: TGTGCCAGCAGCTCTCGACAGGGGAAGAACACTGAAGCTTTCTTT.